This section outlines one T cell receptor (beta chain) sequence together with its context. Antigen: not known. Primed by a sample-barcoded 5' primer and a J-beta primer mix, a second PCR proceeded for 7 to 11 cycles. TCRdb used MiXCR to reprocess the 5' RACE reads, holding one entry per CDR3 protein. The repertoire has roughly 1,800,000 distinct CDR3 sequences, about 50% of them found once; the top ten carry roughly 2.1%. The data originate from a study of blood T cells in healthy people across ages. Study findings and constraints: Both naive CD4+ cell counts and diversity were greater in long-lived donors than in aged donors. Not knowing donor CMV status may have confounded expanded clonotype changes.

Each donor supplied approximately 10 milliliters of peripheral blood. At least 5 micrograms of total RNA were extracted per sample. The CDR3 sequence is 15 residues long. With V trimmed by 4 bases and J by 8 bases, 10 bases remained unmatched. The sample consisted of blood. The chain combines TRBV12-3 or TRBV12-4 with TRBJ1-2; 10 bases match TRBD1. This TCR was sampled from a woman aged 40 to 50 in good health. CDR3 amino acids: CASSYWGGQGRGYTF. CDR3 nucleotide sequence: TGTGCCAGCAGTTATTGGGGGGGACAGGGGCGAGGCTACACCTTC.